Detailed here is one TCR beta chain. This specimen belongs to a study of shared T cell receptors in the human thymus. Only in-frame clones appear in the TCRdb table, and some are missing; sequencing was by immunoSEQ multiplex PCR. This sample has about 660,000 clones, with around nine tenths found just once. The germline V and J ends were trimmed by 4 bases and 2 bases, with 18 bases remaining between them. CDR1 SGHTA and CDR2 FQGNSA come from the germline V gene. This CDR3 comprises 17 residues. The data also belong to a second study, concerning human thymus T cells.

Sequencing was performed on thymocytes. The chain combines TRBV7-2 with TRBJ2-1; D might be TRBD2 (6 bases). This TCR was sampled from a boy less than two years old with a congenital heart defect. CDR3 coding DNA: TGTGCCAGCAGCTCTCACATTCGGGACTTTACCTACAATGAGCAGTTCTTC. This encodes CASSSHIRDFTYNEQFF.